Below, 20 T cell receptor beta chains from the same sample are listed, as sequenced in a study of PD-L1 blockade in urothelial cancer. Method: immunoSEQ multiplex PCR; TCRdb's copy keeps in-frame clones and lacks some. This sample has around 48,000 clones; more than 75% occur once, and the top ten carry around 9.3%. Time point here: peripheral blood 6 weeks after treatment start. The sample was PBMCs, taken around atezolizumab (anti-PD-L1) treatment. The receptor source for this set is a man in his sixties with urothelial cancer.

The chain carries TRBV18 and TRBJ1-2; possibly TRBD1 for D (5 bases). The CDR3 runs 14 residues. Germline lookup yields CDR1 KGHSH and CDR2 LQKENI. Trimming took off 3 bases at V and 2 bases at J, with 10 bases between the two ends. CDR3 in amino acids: CASSPTRQNYGYTF. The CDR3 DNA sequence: TGTGCCAGCTCACCGACTCGACAGAACTATGGCTACACCTTC.

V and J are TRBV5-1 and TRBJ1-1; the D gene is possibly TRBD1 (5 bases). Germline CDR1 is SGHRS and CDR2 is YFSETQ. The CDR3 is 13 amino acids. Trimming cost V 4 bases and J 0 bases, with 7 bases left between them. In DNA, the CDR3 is TGCGCCAGCAGCCTGACAGTGAACACTGAAGCTTTCTTT. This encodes CASSLTVNTEAFF.

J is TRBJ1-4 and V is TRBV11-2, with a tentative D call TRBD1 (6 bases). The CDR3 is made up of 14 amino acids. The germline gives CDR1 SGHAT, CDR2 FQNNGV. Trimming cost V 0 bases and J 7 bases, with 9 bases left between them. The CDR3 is CASSLDRTAEKLFF. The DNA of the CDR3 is TGTGCCAGCAGCTTAGATCGGACAGCTGAAAAACTGTTTTTT.

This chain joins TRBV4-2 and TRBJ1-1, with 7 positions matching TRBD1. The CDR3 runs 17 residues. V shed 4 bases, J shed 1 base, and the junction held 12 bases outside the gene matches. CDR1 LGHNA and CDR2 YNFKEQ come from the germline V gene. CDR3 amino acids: CASSPHRGRVGNTEAFF. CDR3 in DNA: TGTGCCAGCAGCCCCCACAGGGGCAGGGTCGGGAACACTGAAGCTTTCTTT.

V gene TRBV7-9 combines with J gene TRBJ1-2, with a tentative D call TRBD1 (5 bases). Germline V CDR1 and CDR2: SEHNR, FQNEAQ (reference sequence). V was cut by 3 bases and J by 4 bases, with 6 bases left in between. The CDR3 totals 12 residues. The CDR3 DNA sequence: TGTGCCAGCAGCTTTGACAGCTATGGCTACACCTTC. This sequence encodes CASSFDSYGYTF. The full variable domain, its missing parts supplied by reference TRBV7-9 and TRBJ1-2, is DTGVSQNPRHKITKRGQNVTFRCDPISEHNRLYWYRQTLGQGPEFLTYFQNEAQLEKSRLLSDRFSAERPKGSFSTLEIQRTEQGDSAMYLCASSFDSYGYTFGSGTRLTVV.

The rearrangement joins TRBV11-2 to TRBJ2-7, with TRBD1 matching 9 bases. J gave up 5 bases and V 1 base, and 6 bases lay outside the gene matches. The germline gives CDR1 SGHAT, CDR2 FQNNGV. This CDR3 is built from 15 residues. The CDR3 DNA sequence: TGTGCCAGCAGCTTAGGGGGGGGGACAGGGCACGAGCAGTACTTC. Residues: CASSLGGGTGHEQYF.

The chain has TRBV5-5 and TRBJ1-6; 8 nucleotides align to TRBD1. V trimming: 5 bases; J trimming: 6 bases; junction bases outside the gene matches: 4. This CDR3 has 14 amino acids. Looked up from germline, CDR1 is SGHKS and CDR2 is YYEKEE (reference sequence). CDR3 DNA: TGTGCCAGCAGGGCCGGGACAGGTAATTCACCCCTCCACTTT. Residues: CASRAGTGNSPLHF. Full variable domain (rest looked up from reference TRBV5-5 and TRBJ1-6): DAGVTQSPTHLIKTRGQQVTLRCSPISGHKSVSWYQQVLGQGPQFIFQYYEKEERGRGNFPDRFSARQFPNYSSELNVNALLLGDSALYLCASRAGTGNSPLHFGNGTRLTVT.

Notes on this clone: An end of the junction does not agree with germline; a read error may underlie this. The CDR3 DNA reads as TGTGCTAGCAGCCCCCTCAGACAGGGCCACACTGAAGCTTTCTTT. Translated, it gives CASSPLRQGHTEAFF. The V call is TRBV7-7, the J call TRBJ1-1; 7 bases map to TRBD1. Germline V gene data show CDR1 as SSHAT and CDR2 as FNYEAQ (reference sequence). The CDR3 is 15 residues long. The full variable domain, with the rest looked up from reference TRBV7-7 and TRBJ1-1, is GAGVSQSPRYKVTKRGQDVTLRCDPISSHATLYWYQQALGQGPEFLTYFNYEAQPDKSGLPSDRFSAERPEGSISTLTIQRTEQRDSAMYRCASSPLRQGHTEAFFGQGTRLTVV.

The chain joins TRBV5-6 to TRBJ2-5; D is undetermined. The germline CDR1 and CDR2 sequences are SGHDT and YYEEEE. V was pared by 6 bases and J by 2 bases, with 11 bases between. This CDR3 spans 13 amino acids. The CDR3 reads CASNYDRQETQYF. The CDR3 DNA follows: TGTGCCAGCAACTACGACCGGCAAGAGACCCAGTACTTC.

The CDR3 is CASSIGVRVMNTEAFF. The CDR3 DNA reads as TGTGCCAGCAGCATAGGCGTCAGGGTAATGAACACTGAAGCTTTCTTT. V and J are TRBV5-5 and TRBJ1-1, with D perhaps matching TRBD1 (5 bases). V shed 4 bases and J shed 0 bases, with 16 bases lying between them. CDR3 length: 16 residues. The germline V gene encodes CDR1 SGHKS and CDR2 YYEKEE (reference sequence).

This CDR3 reads CASSLYVRAYEQYF. As DNA, the CDR3 is TGTGCCAGCAGCTTGTATGTCAGGGCCTACGAGCAGTACTTC. The chain joins TRBV5-4 to TRBJ2-7, with D possibly TRBD1 on 5 matching bases. Germline assignment: CDR1 SGHNT and CDR2 YYREEE (reference sequence). V lost 1 base and J 2 bases, leaving 10 bases between the germline ends. The CDR3 runs 14 residues.

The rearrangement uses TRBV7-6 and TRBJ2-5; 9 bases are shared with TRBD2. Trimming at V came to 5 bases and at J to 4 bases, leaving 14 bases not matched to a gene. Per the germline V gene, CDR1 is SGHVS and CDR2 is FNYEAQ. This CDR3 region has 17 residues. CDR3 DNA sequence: TGTGCCAGCAGCCCCAGAGGGCGGGGGGGCCGTGGAGAGACCCAGTACTTC. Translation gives CASSPRGRGGRGETQYF.

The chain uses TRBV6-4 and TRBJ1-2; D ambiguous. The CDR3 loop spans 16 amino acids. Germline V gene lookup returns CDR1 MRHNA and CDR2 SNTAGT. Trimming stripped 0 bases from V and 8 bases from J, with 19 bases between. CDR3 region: CASSDSSDVGVRGYTF. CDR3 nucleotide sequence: TGTGCCAGCAGTGACTCGAGCGATGTCGGGGTTCGAGGCTACACCTTC.

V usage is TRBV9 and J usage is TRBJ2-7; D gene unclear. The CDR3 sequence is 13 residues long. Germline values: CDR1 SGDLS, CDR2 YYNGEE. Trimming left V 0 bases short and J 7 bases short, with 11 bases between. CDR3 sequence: CASSVDGRREQYF. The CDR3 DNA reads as TGTGCCAGCAGCGTAGACGGCAGGCGTGAGCAGTACTTC.

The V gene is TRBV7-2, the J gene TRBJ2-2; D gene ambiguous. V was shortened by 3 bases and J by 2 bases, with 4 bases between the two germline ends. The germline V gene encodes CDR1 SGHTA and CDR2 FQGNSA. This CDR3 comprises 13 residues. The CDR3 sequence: CASSFLNTGELFF. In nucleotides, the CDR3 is TGTGCCAGCAGCTTTTTAAACACCGGGGAGCTGTTTTTT.

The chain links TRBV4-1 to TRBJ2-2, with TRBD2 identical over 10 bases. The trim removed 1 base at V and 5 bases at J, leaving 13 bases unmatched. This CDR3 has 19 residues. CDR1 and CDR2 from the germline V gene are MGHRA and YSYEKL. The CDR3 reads CASSQGREEGSGGTGELFF. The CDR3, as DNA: TGCGCCAGCAGCCAAGGACGAGAGGAGGGTAGCGGGGGGACCGGGGAGCTGTTTTTT.

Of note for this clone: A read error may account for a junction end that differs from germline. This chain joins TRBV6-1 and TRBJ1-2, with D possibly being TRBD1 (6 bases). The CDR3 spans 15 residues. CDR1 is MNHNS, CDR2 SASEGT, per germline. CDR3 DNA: TGTGCCAGCAGTGGCCCCGCTCAGGGGAACTTTGGCTACACCTTC. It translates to CASSGPAQGNFGYTF.

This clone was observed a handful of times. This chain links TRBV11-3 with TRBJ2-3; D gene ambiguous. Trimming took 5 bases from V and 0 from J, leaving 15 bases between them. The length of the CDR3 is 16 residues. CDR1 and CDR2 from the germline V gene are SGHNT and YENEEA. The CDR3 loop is CASSPQRFFSTDTQYF. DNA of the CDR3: TGTGCCAGCAGCCCACAGAGATTCTTTAGCACAGATACGCAGTATTTT.

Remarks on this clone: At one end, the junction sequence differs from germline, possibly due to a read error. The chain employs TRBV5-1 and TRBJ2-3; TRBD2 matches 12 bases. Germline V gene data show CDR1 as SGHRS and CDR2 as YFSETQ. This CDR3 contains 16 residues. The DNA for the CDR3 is TGCGCCAGCAGCCCCTTGGCTAGCGGGGGGGCAGAGACGCAGTATTTT. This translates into CASSPLASGGAETQYF. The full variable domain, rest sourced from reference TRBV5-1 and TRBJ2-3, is KAGVTQTPRYLIKTRGQQVTLSCSPISGHRSVSWYQQTPGQGLQFLFEYFSETQRNKGNFPGRFSGRQFSNSRSEMNVSTLELGDSALYLCASSPLASGGAETQYFGPGTRLTVL.

The CDR3 protein is CASSLGQGHAFF. CDR3 bases: TGTGCCAGCAGTTTAGGACAGGGTCACGCTTTCTTT. The chain uses TRBV6-5 and TRBJ1-1; 8 bases map to TRBD1. The V segment lost 4 bases and the J segment 11 bases; nucleotides outside the gene matches: 6. This CDR3 is built from 12 residues. Germline CDR1 MNHEY, CDR2 SVGAGI.